One sample yielded the 25 T cell receptor beta chains listed below, sequenced in a study of T cells after yellow fever vaccination. One entry per CDR3 protein, called by TCRdb with MiXCR from the 5' RACE reads. The sample contains some 550,000 distinct CDR3 sequences, less than 20% of which appear only once. Sequencing used PBMCs, obtained 15 days after the yellow fever booster vaccination. These TCRs come from a young man who received the YFV17D yellow fever vaccine.

This clonotype turned up a few times. The V call is TRBV6-5, the J call TRBJ2-3, with a weak D call TRBD1 (6 bases). Trimming took off 0 bases at V and 7 bases at J, with 14 bases between the two ends. CDR1 is MNHEY and CDR2 is SVGAGI in the germline V gene. The CDR3 contains 15 residues. Written as DNA, the CDR3 is TGTGCCAGCAGTTACTCAACAGGGTTTTCAAATACGCAGTATTTT. This sequence encodes CASSYSTGFSNTQYF.

The rearrangement uses TRBV11-3 and TRBJ2-3; 7 positions agree with TRBD1. The germline CDR1 and CDR2 sequences are SGHNT and YENEEA. This CDR3 contains 16 residues. V shed 1 base, J shed 1 base, and the junction held 5 bases outside the gene matches. The CDR3: CASSLATGAGTDTQYF. The CDR3 nucleotides read TGTGCCAGCAGCTTAGCCACAGGGGCAGGCACAGATACGCAGTATTTT.

This clonotype was picked up a small number of times. This chain uses TRBV7-2 with TRBJ2-7, with 15 bases matching TRBD2. With 5 bases clipped from V and 6 bases from J, the junction kept 5 bases outside the gene matches. CDR1 is SGHTA and CDR2 is FQGNSA in the germline V gene. This CDR3 region has 15 residues. The CDR3: CASSPGLAGGAEQYF. The CDR3 DNA reads TGTGCCAGCAGCCCGGGACTAGCGGGAGGAGCCGAGCAGTACTTC.

This clonotype has more than one count but fewer than ten. The rearrangement links TRBV28 to TRBJ2-7; D remains ambiguous. CDR3 length: 12 amino acids. The germline gives CDR1 MDHEN, CDR2 SYDVKM. The V gene lost 4 bases and the J gene lost 3 bases, with 7 bases spanning the gap. As DNA, the CDR3 is TGTGCCAGCAGTTCTCCACGCTACGAGCAGTACTTC. This codes for CASSSPRYEQYF.

The rearrangement uses TRBV7-2 and TRBJ2-3; D possibly corresponds to TRBD2 (6 bases). V lost 2 bases to trimming and J lost 2 bases, with 14 bases between them. In germline, CDR1 is SGHTA, CDR2 FQGNSA. This CDR3 spans 16 amino acids. The CDR3 protein is CASSLRVSGITDTQYF. DNA for the CDR3: TGTGCCAGCAGCTTAAGGGTTAGCGGAATCACAGATACGCAGTATTTT. The variable domain in full, completed from reference TRBV7-2 and TRBJ2-3, reads GAGVSQSPSNKVTEKGKDVELRCDPISGHTALYWYRQSLGQGLEFLIYFQGNSAPDKSGLPSDRFSAERTGGSVSTLTIQRTQQEDSAVYLCASSLRVSGITDTQYFGPGTRLTVL.

The chain is built from TRBV10-3 and TRBJ1-4; TRBD1 matches at 9 bases. CDR1 ENHRY and CDR2 SYGVKD come from the germline V gene. The CDR3 is 14 residues long. Trimming cost V 7 bases and J 8 bases; bases outside gene matches: 8. CDR3 amino acids: CAIKPGQGSEKLFF. The CDR3 bases are TGTGCCATCAAACCGGGACAGGGTAGCGAAAAACTGTTTTTT.

The rearrangement links TRBV20-1 to TRBJ2-1; possibly TRBD2 for D (6 bases). V was cut by 3 bases and J by 4 bases, with 16 bases left in between. Germline V gene data show CDR1 as DFQATT and CDR2 as SNEGSKA (reference sequence). The CDR3 totals 15 residues. The chain's CDR3 is CSARLPLARYNEQFF. The CDR3 DNA reads as TGCAGTGCTAGGCTTCCACTAGCCAGGTACAATGAGCAGTTCTTC.

The gene calls are TRBV5-4 and TRBJ2-5; no firm D call. Trimming left V 4 bases short and J 2 bases short, with 9 bases between. CDR3 size: 13 residues. CDR1 is SGHNT, CDR2 YYREEE, per germline (reference sequence). The CDR3 loop reads CASSPAEQETQYF. DNA for the CDR3: TGTGCCAGCAGCCCCGCAGAACAAGAGACCCAGTACTTC. Full variable domain (outside the CDR3, taken from reference TRBV5-4 and TRBJ2-5): ETGVTQSPTHLIKTRGQQVTLRCSSQSGHNTVSWYQQALGQGPQFIFQYYREEENGRGNFPPRFSGLQFPNYSSELNVNALELDDSALYLCASSPAEQETQYFGPGTRLLVL.

In its sample, this clonotype was seen many times. The CDR3 DNA reads TGCAGTGCTAGATATCTGCTAGCGGGAGCCTACAATGAGCAGTTCTTC. It encodes CSARYLLAGAYNEQFF. The genes are TRBV20-1 and TRBJ2-1; TRBD2 aligns across 10 bases. The CDR3 runs to 16 residues. Per germline, CDR1 DFQATT and CDR2 SNEGSKA (reference sequence). After removal of 2 bases from V and 2 bases from J, the junction contained 6 bases not matched to a gene.

V is TRBV20-1 and J is TRBJ2-7; TRBD2 agrees at 11 bases. Germline V lookup: CDR1 DFQATT, CDR2 SNEGSKA (reference sequence). The CDR3 has 16 residues. V gave up 0 bases and J gave up 3 bases; unmatched junction bases: 7. The CDR3 sequence is CSARDLRTSGFYEQYF. The CDR3 DNA is TGCAGTGCTAGAGACCTTAGGACTAGCGGGTTCTACGAGCAGTACTTC.

The chain recombines TRBV12-3 or TRBV12-4 with TRBJ1-1; D possibly corresponds to TRBD1 (6 bases). The ends were cut back, 4 bases at V and 4 bases at J, with 10 bases in the middle. The CDR3 covers 13 residues. This chain's CDR3 is CASSSGAVTEAFF. In DNA, the CDR3 is TGTGCCAGCAGTTCGGGGGCGGTCACTGAAGCTTTCTTT.

This clonotype has only a few counts. The chain recombines TRBV3-1 with TRBJ1-1; D not resolved. Per the germline V gene, CDR1 is LGHDT and CDR2 is YNNKEL (reference sequence). Trimming removed 4 bases at V and 4 bases at J, with 13 bases between. The CDR3 spans 14 residues. CDR3 protein: CASSPRTSGTEAFF. DNA for the CDR3: TGTGCCAGCAGCCCCCGGACCTCGGGCACTGAAGCTTTCTTT. Filled out from reference TRBV3-1 and TRBJ1-1, the complete variable domain reads DTAVSQTPKYLVTQMGNDKSIKCEQNLGHDTMYWYKQDSKKFLKIMFSYNNKELIINETVPNRFSPKSPDKAHLNLHINSLELGDSAVYFCASSPRTSGTEAFFGQGTRLTVV.

The CDR3 coding sequence is TGTGCCAGCTCACTGCGGGAGGGCCTGAGCACAGATACGCAGTATTTT. Protein sequence: CASSLREGLSTDTQYF. The chain links TRBV18 to TRBJ2-3, with 9 bases matching TRBD2. J lost 0 bases, V lost 4 bases, and 5 bases had no gene match. The CDR3 loop spans 16 amino acids. CDR1 and CDR2 from the germline V gene are KGHSH and LQKENI.

The chain joins TRBV27 to TRBJ2-5; D gene ambiguous. Germline V lookup: CDR1 MNHEY, CDR2 SMNVEV (reference sequence). Trimming cost V 2 bases and J 5 bases, with 9 bases left between them. The CDR3 loop spans 13 amino acids. The CDR3, as DNA: TGTGCCAGCAGTTTACGGCCGTCGGAGACCCAGTACTTC. It specifies CASSLRPSETQYF.

This clonotype was observed a handful of times. The CDR3 here is CASSYSYPGMGQPQHF. The CDR3, as DNA: TGTGCCAGCAGTTACTCCTACCCGGGTATGGGTCAGCCCCAGCATTTT. The V call is TRBV6-5, the J call TRBJ1-5, with no clear D. V was cut by 0 bases and J by 6 bases, with 15 bases left in between. From germline, CDR1 is MNHEY and CDR2 SVGAGI. This CDR3 is 16 amino acids long.

This clonotype appeared a few times. The V call is TRBV15, the J call TRBJ2-5; D is unclear. Germline V gene data show CDR1 as LNHNV and CDR2 as YYDKDF (reference sequence). CDR3 size: 13 residues. V lost 7 bases and J lost 3, with 12 bases in between. The CDR3 here is CATKLFREETQYF. CDR3 bases: TGTGCCACCAAACTTTTCAGAGAAGAGACCCAGTACTTC. Complete variable domain (other parts from reference TRBV15 and TRBJ2-5): DAMVIQNPRYQVTQFGKPVTLSCSQTLNHNVMYWYQQKSSQAPKLLFHYYDKDFNNEADTPDNFQSRRPNTSFCFLDIRSPGLGDTAMYLCATKLFREETQYFGPGTRLLVL.

The rearrangement uses TRBV18 and TRBJ2-1; D call uncertain. CDR1 is KGHSH and CDR2 is LQKENI in the germline V gene. V shed 2 bases and J shed 8 bases, with 13 bases lying between them. The CDR3 has 14 residues. CDR3 in amino acids: CASSPISGEDEQFF. The CDR3 region has the DNA TGTGCCAGCTCACCAATTTCCGGCGAGGATGAGCAGTTCTTC.

The V and J genes are TRBV20-1 and TRBJ2-2; the match to TRBD2 covers 9 bases. The germline CDR1 and CDR2 sequences are DFQATT and SNEGSKA (reference sequence). The J segment lost 4 bases and the V segment lost 6 bases, leaving 12 bases of the junction unmatched. CDR3 length: 16 residues. CDR3 DNA sequence: TGCAGTGCGAAAGAATTTAGCGGGAGTATCACCGGGGAGCTGTTTTTT. It encodes CSAKEFSGSITGELFF.

A few counts support this clonotype. The chain combines TRBV12-3 or TRBV12-4 with TRBJ2-5; TRBD1 matches at 9 bases. The CDR3 is 14 residues long. The trim removed 7 bases at V and 4 bases at J, leaving 7 bases unmatched. The CDR3 region has the DNA TGTGCCAGCAACTCGGACAGGGGAGGAGAGACCCAGTACTTC. Translated, it gives CASNSDRGGETQYF.

This clonotype was counted between two and nine times. The chain has TRBV29-1 and TRBJ2-3, with TRBD2 matching 10 bases. Germline trimming cut 2 bases from V and 2 bases from J; bases unmatched to any gene: 4. This CDR3 contains 15 residues. Germline CDR1 reads SQVTM; CDR2 reads ANQGSEA. CDR3 sequence: CSVERLAGITDTQYF. Here the CDR3 DNA reads TGCAGCGTTGAAAGACTAGCGGGTATCACAGATACGCAGTATTTT.

This clonotype was observed a single time. V is TRBV12-3 or TRBV12-4 and J is TRBJ2-7, with a possible D match to TRBD2 (7 bases). This CDR3 has 15 amino acids. Deletions cut 5 bases from V and 1 base from J, with 15 bases between. CDR3 sequence reads: CASSVSAGASYEQYF. CDR3 DNA: TGTGCCAGCAGTGTATCTGCGGGGGCATCCTACGAGCAGTACTTC.

V and J are TRBV24-1 and TRBJ2-3; 7 bases fit TRBD2. V lost 3 bases, J lost 9 bases, and 14 bases stayed unmatched. The CDR3 is 16 amino acids. Germline CDR1 reads KGHDR; CDR2 reads SFDVKD. Here the CDR3 DNA reads TGTGCCACCAGTGATCCTTCGGGGGGAGGGCCTGAGACGCAGTATTTT. Its protein product is CATSDPSGGGPETQYF.

This clonotype showed up just a few times. V usage is TRBV6-4 and J usage is TRBJ2-3; D unresolved. CDR1 is MRHNA and CDR2 is SNTAGT in the germline V gene. This CDR3 has 13 residues. V was clipped by 6 bases and J by 5 bases, with 12 bases between them. The CDR3 is CASSPTWGDTQYF. The CDR3 nucleotides read TGTGCCAGCAGCCCGACCTGGGGAGATACGCAGTATTTT.

V usage is TRBV20-1 and J usage is TRBJ1-5; D might be TRBD1 (6 bases). Germline values: CDR1 DFQATT, CDR2 SNEGSKA (reference sequence). Trimming took 3 bases from V and 0 from J, leaving 12 bases between them. The CDR3 is 15 amino acids. The CDR3 sequence: CSARDGQYSNQPQHF. CDR3 in DNA: TGCAGTGCTAGGGATGGACAGTATAGCAATCAGCCCCAGCATTTT.

The J gene is TRBJ2-6, the V gene TRBV5-1, with TRBD1 matching over 10 bases. Germline-derived CDR1 and CDR2 are SGHRS and YFSETQ. The CDR3 has 19 amino acids. After removal of 4 bases from V and 2 bases from J, the junction contained 12 bases not matched to a gene. In DNA, the CDR3 is TGCGCCAGCAGCCTCGGTGACAGGGGGCGCTTTCCTGGGGCCAACGTCCTGACTTTC. This gives the protein CASSLGDRGRFPGANVLTF.